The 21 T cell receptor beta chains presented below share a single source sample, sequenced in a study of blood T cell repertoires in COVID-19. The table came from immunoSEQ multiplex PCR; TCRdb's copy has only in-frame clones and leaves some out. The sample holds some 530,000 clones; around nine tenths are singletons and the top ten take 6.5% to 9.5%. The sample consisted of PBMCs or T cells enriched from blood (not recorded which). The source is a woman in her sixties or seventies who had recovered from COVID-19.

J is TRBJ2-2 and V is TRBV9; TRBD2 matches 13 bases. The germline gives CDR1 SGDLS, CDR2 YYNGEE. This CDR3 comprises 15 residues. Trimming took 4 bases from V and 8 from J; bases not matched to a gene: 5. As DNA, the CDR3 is TGTGCCAGCAGCCAGGGACTAGCGGGGATTGGGGAGCTGTTTTTT. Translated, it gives CASSQGLAGIGELFF.

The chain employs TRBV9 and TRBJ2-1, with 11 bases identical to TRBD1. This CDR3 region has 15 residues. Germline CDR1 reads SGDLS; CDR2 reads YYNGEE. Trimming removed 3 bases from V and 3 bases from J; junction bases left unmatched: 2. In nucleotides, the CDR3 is TGTGCCAGCAGCGGGGACAGGGGGTACTACAATGAGCAGTTCTTC. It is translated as CASSGDRGYYNEQFF.

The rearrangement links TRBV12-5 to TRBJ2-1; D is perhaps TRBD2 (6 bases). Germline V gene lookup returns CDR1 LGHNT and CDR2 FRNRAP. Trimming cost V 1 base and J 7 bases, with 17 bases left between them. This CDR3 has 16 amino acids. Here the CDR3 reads CASGLGGGALGNEQFF. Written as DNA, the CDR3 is TGTGCTAGTGGTTTGGGGGGCGGGGCTTTAGGGAATGAGCAGTTCTTC.

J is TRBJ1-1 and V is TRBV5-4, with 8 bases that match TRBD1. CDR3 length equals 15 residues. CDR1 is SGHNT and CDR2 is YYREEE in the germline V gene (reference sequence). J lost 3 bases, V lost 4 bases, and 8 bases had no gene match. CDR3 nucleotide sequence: TGTGCCAGCAGCAAATCCGGACAGGGACACACTGAAGCTTTCTTT. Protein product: CASSKSGQGHTEAFF.

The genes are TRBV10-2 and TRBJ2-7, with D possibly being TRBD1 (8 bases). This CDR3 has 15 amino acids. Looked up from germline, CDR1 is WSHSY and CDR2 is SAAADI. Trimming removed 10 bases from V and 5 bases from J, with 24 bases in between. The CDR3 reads CATSRGGQVFNEQYV. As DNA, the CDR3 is TGCGCCACCTCAAGGGGGGGACAGGTTTTTAACGAGCAGTACGTC.

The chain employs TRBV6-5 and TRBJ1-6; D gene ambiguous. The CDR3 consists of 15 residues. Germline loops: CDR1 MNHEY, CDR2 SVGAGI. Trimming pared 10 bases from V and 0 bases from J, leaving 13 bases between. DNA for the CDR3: TGTGCCACCAGGCCTCTAAGCTCCTATAATTCACCCCTCCACTTT. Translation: CATRPLSSYNSPLHF.

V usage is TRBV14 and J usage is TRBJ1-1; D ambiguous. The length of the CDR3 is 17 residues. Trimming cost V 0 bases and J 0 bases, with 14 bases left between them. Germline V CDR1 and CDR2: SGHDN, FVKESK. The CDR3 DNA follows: TGTGCCAGCAGCCAAGATCTTGGGCGCACGATGAACACTGAAGCTTTCTTT. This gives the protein CASSQDLGRTMNTEAFF. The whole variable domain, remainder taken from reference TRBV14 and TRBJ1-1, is EAGVTQFPSHSVIEKGQTVTLRCDPISGHDNLYWYRRVMGKEIKFLLHFVKESKQDESGMPNNRFLAERTGGTYSTLKVQPAELEDSGVYFCASSQDLGRTMNTEAFFGQGTRLTVV.

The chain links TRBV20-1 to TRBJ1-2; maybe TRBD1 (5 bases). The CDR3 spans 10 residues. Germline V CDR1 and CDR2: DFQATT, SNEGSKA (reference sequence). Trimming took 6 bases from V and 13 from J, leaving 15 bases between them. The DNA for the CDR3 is TGCAGTGCACAGGCCCAAGCAGGCACCTTC. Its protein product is CSAQAQAGTF.

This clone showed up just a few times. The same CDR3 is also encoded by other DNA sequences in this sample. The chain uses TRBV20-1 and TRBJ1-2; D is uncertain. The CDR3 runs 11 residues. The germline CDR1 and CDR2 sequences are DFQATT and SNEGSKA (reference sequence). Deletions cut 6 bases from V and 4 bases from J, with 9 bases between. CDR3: CSAPGGYGYTF. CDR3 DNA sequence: TGCAGTGCCCCGGGTGGCTATGGCTACACCTTC.

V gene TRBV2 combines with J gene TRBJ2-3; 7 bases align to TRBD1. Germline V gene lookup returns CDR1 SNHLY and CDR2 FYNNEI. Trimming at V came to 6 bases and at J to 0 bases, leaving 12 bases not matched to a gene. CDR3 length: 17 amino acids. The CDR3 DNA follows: TGTGCCAGCAGGGAACGACAGGGATTGTCTAGCACAGATACGCAGTATTTT. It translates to CASRERQGLSSTDTQYF.

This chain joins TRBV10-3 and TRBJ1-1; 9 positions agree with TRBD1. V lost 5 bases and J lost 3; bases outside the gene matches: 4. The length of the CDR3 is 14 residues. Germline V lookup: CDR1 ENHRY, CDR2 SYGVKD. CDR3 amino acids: CAISRGQGDTEAFF. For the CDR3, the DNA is TGTGCCATCAGTAGGGGACAGGGAGACACTGAAGCTTTCTTT.

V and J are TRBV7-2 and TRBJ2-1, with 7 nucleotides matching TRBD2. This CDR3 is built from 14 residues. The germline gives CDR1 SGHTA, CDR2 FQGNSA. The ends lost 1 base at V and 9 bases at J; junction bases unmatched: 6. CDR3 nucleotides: TGTGCCAGCAGCTTAGAACTAGCGTGGGGTGAGCAGTTCTTC. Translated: CASSLELAWGEQFF.

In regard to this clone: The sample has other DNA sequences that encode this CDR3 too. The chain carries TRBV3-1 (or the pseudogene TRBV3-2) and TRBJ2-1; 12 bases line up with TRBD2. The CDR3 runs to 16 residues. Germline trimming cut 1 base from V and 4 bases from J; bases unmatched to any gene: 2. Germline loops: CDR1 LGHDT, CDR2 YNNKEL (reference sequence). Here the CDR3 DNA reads TGTGCCAGCAGCCAAGGACTAGCGGGAGCTTACAATGAGCAGTTCTTC. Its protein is CASSQGLAGAYNEQFF.

CDR3 loop: CASSYSEGAHYGYTF. Written as DNA, the CDR3 is TGTGCCAGCAGTTACTCAGAGGGGGCGCACTATGGCTACACCTTC. The chain combines TRBV6-5 with TRBJ1-2; 7 bases are a match to TRBD1. The CDR3 length is 15 residues. Germline-derived CDR1 and CDR2 are MNHEY and SVGAGI. The ends lost 0 bases at V and 3 bases at J; junction bases unmatched: 4.

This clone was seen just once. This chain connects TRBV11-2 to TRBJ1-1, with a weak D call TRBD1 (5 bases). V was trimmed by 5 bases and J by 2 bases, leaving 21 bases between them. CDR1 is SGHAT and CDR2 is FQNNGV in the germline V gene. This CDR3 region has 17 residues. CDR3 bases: TGTGCCAGCAGCCCCCGAAGGGGCGCAGTGGCCAACACTGAAGCTTTCTTT. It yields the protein CASSPRRGAVANTEAFF.

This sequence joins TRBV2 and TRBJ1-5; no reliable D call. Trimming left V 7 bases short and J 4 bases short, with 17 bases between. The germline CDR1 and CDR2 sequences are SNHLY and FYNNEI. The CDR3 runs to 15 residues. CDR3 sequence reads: CASNRRSQTNQPQHF. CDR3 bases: TGTGCCAGCAACCGTCGGTCACAGACAAATCAGCCCCAGCATTTT. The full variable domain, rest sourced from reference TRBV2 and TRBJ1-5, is EPEVTQTPSHQVTQMGQEVILRCVPISNHLYFYWYRQILGQKVEFLVSFYNNEISEKSEIFDDQFSVERPDGSNFTLKIRSTKLEDSAMYFCASNRRSQTNQPQHFGDGTRLSIL.

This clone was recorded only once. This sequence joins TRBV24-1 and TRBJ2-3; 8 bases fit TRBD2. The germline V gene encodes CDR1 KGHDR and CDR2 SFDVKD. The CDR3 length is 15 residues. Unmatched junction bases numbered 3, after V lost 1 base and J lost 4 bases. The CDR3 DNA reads TGTGCCACCAGTGATTTCGGACTAGCCCCAGATACGCAGTATTTT. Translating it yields CATSDFGLAPDTQYF.

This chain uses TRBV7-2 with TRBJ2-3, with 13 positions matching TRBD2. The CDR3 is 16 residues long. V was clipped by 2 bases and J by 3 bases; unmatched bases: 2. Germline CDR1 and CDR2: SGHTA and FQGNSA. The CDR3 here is CASSLKLAGGTDTQYF. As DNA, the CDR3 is TGTGCCAGCAGCTTAAAACTAGCGGGGGGGACAGATACGCAGTATTTT. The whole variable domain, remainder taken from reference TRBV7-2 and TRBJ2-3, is GAGVSQSPSNKVTEKGKDVELRCDPISGHTALYWYRQSLGQGLEFLIYFQGNSAPDKSGLPSDRFSAERTGGSVSTLTIQRTQQEDSAVYLCASSLKLAGGTDTQYFGPGTRLTVL.

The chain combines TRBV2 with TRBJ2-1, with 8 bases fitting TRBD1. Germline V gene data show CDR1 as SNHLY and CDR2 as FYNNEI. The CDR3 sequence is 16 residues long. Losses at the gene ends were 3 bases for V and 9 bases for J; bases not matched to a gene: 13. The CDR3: CASSEGEDRGAPEQFF. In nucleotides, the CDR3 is TGTGCCAGCAGTGAGGGTGAAGACAGGGGAGCGCCTGAGCAGTTCTTC.

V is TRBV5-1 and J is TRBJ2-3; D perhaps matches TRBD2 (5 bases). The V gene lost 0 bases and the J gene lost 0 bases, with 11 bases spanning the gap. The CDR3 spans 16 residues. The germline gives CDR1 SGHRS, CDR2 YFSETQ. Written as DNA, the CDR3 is TGCGCCAGCAGCTTGGCCCCGGGGTCTAGCACAGATACGCAGTATTTT. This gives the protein CASSLAPGSSTDTQYF.

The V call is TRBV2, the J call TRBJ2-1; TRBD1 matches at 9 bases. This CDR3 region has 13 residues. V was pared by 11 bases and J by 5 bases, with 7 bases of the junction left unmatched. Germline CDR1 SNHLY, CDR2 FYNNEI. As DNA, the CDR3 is TGTGCCGGACAGGGGCAAGGGGACAATGAGCAGTTCTTC. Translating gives CAGQGQGDNEQFF.